This section outlines one T cell receptor beta chain sequence together with its context. This record belongs to a study of control samples from healthy donors and cancer patients. Clones were read by immunoSEQ multiplex PCR, and TCRdb kept only the in-frame ones, dropping some. This sample yields about 220,000 clones, of which just under 95% are seen a single time; over 1.2% belongs to the top ten. Germline V gives CDR1 LGHDT, CDR2 YNNKEL (reference sequence). Trimming left V 3 bases short and J 3 bases short, with 8 bases between. This CDR3 contains 13 residues. The receptor's source is a man in his fifties or sixties in good health. V is TRBV3-1 (or the pseudogene TRBV3-2) and J is TRBJ1-2; unclear D gene. Sequenced: blood. The CDR3 reads CASSQTDYYGYTF. The CDR3 DNA sequence: TGTGCCAGCAGCCAGACGGATTACTATGGCTACACCTTC.